This T cell receptor (beta chain) was retrieved from a study of blood T cell repertoires in COVID-19. About the research overall: PBMCs, B-cell-depleted T cells, or T cells were the source of the cDNA or gDNA that made up the material.

Authors' methods: Scientists estimated how many nucleated cells there were by amplifying reference gene primers. TCRdb keeps only in-frame clones here, not all; method: immunoSEQ multiplex PCR. V and J calls and clone size are given by that table; D and trimming were obtained from the DNA. The table includes 350,000 to 500,000 clones, over 85% detected once. Germline V lookup: CDR1 SGHVS, CDR2 FQNEAQ. CDR3 length equals 14 residues. V lost 5 bases to trimming and J lost 2 bases, with 9 bases between them. Recruited during active infection, patients (from Seattle) were subsequently followed longitudinally.

The clonotype originates from a man between 18 and 35 years old with COVID-19, enrolled during active disease. Specimen: peripheral blood. The chain couples TRBV7-8 to TRBJ2-2; maybe TRBD2 (6 bases). The CDR3 sequence: CASSPLANTGELFF. The CDR3 DNA reads as TGTGCCAGCAGCCCACTAGCAAACACCGGGGAGCTGTTTTTT.